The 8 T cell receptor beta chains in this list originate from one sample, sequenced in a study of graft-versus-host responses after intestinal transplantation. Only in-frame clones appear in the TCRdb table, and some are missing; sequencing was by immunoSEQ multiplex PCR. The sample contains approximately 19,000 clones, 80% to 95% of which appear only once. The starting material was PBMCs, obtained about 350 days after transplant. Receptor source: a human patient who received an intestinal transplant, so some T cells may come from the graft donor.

CDR3 in amino acids: CASSLARGASYNEQFF. CDR3 nucleotide sequence: TGTGCCAGCAGCTTAGCGCGGGGGGCCTCCTACAATGAGCAGTTCTTC. V is TRBV7-9 and J is TRBJ2-1; 8 bases agree with TRBD2. Germline values: CDR1 SEHNR, CDR2 FQNEAQ (reference sequence). The V gene end was trimmed by 0 bases and the J gene end by 0 bases; junction bases not matched to a gene: 1. This CDR3 has 16 amino acids.

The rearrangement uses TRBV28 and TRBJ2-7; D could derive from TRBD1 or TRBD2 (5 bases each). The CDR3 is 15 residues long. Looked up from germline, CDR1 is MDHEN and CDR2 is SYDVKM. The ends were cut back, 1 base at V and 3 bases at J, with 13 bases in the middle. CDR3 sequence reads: CASSLSRDDSYEQYF. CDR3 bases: TGTGCCAGCAGTTTATCACGGGACGACAGCTACGAGCAGTACTTC.

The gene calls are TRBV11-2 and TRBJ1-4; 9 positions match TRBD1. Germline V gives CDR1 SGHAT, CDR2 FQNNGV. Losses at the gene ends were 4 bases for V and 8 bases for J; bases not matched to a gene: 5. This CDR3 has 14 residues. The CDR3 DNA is TGTGCCAGCAGCTCGGGACAGGGAGGGGAAAAACTGTTTTTT. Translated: CASSSGQGGEKLFF.

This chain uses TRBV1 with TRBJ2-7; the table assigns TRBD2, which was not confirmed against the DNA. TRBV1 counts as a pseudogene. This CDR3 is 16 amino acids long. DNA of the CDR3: TGCACCAGCAGCCCAGCCTTAGCGGGGCCTCAGTACGAGCAGTACTTC. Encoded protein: CTSSPALAGPQYEQYF.

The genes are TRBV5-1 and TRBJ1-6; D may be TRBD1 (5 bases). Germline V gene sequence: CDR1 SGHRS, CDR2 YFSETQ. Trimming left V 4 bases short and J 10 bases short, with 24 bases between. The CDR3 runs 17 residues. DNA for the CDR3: TGCGCCAGCAGCCCGCGAACCGGGACCCCCGCAGACTCACCCCTCCACTTT. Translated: CASSPRTGTPADSPLHF. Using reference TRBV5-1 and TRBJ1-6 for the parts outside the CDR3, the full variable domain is KAGVTQTPRYLIKTRGQQVTLSCSPISGHRSVSWYQQTPGQGLQFLFEYFSETQRNKGNFPGRFSGRQFSNSRSEMNVSTLELGDSALYLCASSPRTGTPADSPLHFGNGTRLTVT.

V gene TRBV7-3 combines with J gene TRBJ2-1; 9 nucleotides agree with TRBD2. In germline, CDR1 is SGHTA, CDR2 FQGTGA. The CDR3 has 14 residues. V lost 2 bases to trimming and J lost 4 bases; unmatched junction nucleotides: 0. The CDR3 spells CASSLGLAYNEQFF. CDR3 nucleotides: TGTGCCAGCAGCTTAGGACTAGCGTACAATGAGCAGTTCTTC.

The CDR3 here is CASSQDGVPYEQYF. CDR3 bases: TGCGCCAGCAGCCAAGATGGGGTTCCCTACGAGCAGTACTTC. V usage is TRBV4-1 and J usage is TRBJ2-7, with no clear D. Germline-derived CDR1 and CDR2 are MGHRA and YSYEKL. The CDR3 runs to 14 residues. V was pared by 0 bases and J by 2 bases, with 8 bases between.

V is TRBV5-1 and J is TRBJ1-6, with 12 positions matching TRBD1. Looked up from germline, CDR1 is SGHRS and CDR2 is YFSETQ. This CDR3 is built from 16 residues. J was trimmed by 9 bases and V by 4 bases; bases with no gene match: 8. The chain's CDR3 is CASSAEGGQGASPLHF. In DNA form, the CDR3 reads TGCGCCAGCAGCGCTGAAGGGGGACAGGGGGCTTCACCCCTCCACTTT.